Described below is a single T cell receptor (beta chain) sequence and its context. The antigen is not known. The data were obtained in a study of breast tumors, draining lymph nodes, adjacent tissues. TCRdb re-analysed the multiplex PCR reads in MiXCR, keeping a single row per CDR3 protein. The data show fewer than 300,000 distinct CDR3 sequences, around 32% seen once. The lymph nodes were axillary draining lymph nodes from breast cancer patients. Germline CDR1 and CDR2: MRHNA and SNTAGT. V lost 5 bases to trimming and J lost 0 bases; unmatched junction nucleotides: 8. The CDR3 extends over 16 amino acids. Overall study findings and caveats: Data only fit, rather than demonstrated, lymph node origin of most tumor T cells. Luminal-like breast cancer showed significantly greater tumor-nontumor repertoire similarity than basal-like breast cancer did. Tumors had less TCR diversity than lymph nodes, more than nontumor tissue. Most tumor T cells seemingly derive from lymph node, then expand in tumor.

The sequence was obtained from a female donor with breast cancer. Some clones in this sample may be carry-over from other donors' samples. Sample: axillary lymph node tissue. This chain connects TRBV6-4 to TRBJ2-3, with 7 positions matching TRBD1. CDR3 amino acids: CASSPPGTVSTDTQYF. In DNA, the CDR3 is TGTGCCAGCAGTCCCCCCGGGACAGTTAGCACAGATACGCAGTATTTT.